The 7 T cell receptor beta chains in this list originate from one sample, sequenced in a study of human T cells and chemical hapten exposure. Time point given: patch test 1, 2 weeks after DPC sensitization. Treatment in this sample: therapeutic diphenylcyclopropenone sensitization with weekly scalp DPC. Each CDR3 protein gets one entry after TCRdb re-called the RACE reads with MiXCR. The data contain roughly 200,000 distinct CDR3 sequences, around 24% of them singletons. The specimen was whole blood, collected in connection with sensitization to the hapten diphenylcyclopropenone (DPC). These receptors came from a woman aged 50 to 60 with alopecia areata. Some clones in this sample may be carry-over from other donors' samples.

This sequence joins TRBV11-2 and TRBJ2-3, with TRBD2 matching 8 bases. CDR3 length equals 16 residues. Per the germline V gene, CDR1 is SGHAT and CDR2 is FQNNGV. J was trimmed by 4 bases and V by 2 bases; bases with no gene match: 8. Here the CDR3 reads CASSLTSGGVPDTQYF. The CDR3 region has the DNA TGTGCCAGCAGCTTAACTAGCGGAGGGGTCCCAGATACGCAGTATTTT.

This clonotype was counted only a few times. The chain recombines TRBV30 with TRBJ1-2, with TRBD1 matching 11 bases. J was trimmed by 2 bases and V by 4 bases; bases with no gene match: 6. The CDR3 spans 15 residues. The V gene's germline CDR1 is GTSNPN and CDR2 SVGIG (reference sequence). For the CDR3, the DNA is TGTGCCTGGACCTTCGGGACAGGGGGGAACTATGGCTACACCTTC. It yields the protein CAWTFGTGGNYGYTF. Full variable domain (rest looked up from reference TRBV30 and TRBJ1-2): SQTIHQWPATLVQPVGSPLSLECTVEGTSNPNLYWYRQAAGRGLQLLFYSVGIGQISSEVPQNLSASRPQDRQFILSSKKLLLSDSGFYLCAWTFGTGGNYGYTFGSGTRLTVV.

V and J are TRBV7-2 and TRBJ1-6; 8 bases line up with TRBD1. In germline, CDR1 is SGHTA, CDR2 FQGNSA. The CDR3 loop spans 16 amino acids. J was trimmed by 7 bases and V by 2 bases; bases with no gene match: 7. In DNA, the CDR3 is TGTGCCAGCAGCTTAAGTGACAGGGGTTTCAATTCACCCCTCCACTTT. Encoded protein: CASSLSDRGFNSPLHF.

The CDR3 DNA sequence: TGCGCCAGCAGCTTGGACCTGGGCGTTGGCTACACCTTC. Translated: CASSLDLGVGYTF. The chain links TRBV5-1 to TRBJ1-2, with D hard to call. Trimming took off 0 bases at V and 7 bases at J, with 10 bases between the two ends. This CDR3 is 13 amino acids long. Germline V CDR1 and CDR2: SGHRS, YFSETQ.

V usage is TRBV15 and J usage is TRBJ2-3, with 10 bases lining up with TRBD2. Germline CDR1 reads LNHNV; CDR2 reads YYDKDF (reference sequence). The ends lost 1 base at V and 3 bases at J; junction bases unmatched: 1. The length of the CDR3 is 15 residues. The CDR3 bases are TGTGCCACCAGCAGAGGGGGACTAGCGACAGATACGCAGTATTTT. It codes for CATSRGGLATDTQYF.

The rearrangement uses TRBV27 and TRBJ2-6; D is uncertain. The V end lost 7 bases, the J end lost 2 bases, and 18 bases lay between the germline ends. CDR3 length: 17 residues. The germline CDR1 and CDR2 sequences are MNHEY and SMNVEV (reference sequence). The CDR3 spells CASTHFGDRAGANVLTF. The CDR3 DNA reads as TGTGCCAGCACCCACTTTGGGGATCGGGCTGGGGCCAACGTCCTGACTTTC.

The CDR3 protein is CASSRTSGSIQYF. The CDR3 DNA sequence: TGTGCCAGCAGCAGGACTAGCGGTAGCATTCAGTACTTC. The rearrangement links TRBV7-6 to TRBJ2-4; 10 bases map to TRBD2. CDR3 size: 13 residues. V dropped 5 bases and J dropped 9; count of bases not matched to a gene: 4. The germline V gene has CDR1 SGHVS and CDR2 FNYEAQ.